Listed here are 2 T cell receptor beta chains from one sample, sequenced in a study of T cell repertoires in cytomegalovirus infection. Each CDR3 protein gets one entry after TCRdb re-called the reads with MiXCR. The sample comprises just under 300,000 distinct CDR3 sequences, around 9.1% of which are singletons, and less than 3% rests with the top ten. Sequenced sample: PBMCs. These receptor sequences come from a human donor in good health (CMV status not recorded). Some clones in this sample may be carry-over from other donors' samples.

This clonotype was counted a few times. The gene calls are TRBV6-1 and TRBJ2-1; TRBD2 matches at 9 bases. The CDR3 contains 14 residues. Trimming took 11 bases from V and 2 from J; bases not matched to a gene: 7. Per germline, CDR1 MNHNS and CDR2 SASEGT. This chain's CDR3 is CACLGGGAYNEQFF. The CDR3 DNA is TGTGCCTGTCTCGGCGGGGGGGCCTACAATGAGCAGTTCTTC.

This clonotype was found many times. The chain joins TRBV19 to TRBJ2-3, with D tentatively TRBD1 or TRBD2 (6 bases each). Trimming shortened V by 4 bases and J by 5 bases, and 19 bases separated the two germline ends. This CDR3 spans 16 amino acids. The germline V gene has CDR1 LNHDA and CDR2 SQIVND (reference sequence). The CDR3: CASSTRPTGGLDTQYF. Here the CDR3 DNA reads TGTGCCAGTAGTACCCGACCGACAGGAGGGTTAGATACGCAGTATTTT.